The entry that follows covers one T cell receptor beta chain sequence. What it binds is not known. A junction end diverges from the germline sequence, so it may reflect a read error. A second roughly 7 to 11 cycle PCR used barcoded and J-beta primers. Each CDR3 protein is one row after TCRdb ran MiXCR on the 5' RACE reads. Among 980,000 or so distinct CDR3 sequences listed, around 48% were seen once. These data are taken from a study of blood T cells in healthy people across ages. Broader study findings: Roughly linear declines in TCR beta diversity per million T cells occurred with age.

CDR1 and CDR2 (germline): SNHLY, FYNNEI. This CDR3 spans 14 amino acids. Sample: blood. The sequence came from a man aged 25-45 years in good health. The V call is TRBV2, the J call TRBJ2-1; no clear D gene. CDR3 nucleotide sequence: TGTGCCGGCAGTGAAGCGAGAGGAAACAATGAGCAGTTCTTC. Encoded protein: CAGSEARGNNEQFF.